The 31 T cell receptor beta chains in this list originate from one sample, sequenced in a study of molecular identifiers for immune sequencing clone quantification. One entry per CDR3 protein results from TCRdb running MiXCR on the PCR reads. The data contain more than 95,000 distinct CDR3 sequences, 20% to 25% of them singletons. Sequenced sample: naive CD8+ T cells from blood, with Jurkat cell RNA spiked in. Subset in this sample: FACS-sorted CD8+CD4-CCR7+CD45RA+ naive T cells. The receptors derive from a human donor in good health. Some libraries in this study had Jurkat cell RNA spiked in.

A remark on this clonotype: A single base separates this from a much larger clone, so it may be a read error. The chain employs TRBV27 and TRBJ2-6; tentative D call: TRBD1 (5 bases). The CDR3 covers 15 residues. CDR1 and CDR2 from the germline V gene are MNHEY and SMNVEV (reference sequence). The CDR3 DNA follows: TGTGCCAGCAGCATACAACTCTCTGGGGCCAGCGTCCTGACTTTC. It specifies CASSIQLSGASVLTF.

This clonotype was picked up a small number of times. One end of the junction is discordant with germline, which a read error may explain. The chain employs TRBV18 and TRBJ2-7; D might be TRBD1 (8 bases). The germline V gene has CDR1 KGHSH and CDR2 LQKENI. CDR3 size: 12 residues. In nucleotides, the CDR3 is TGTGCCAGCACAGGGGGGGCCTACGAGCAGCACTTC. Its protein product is CASTGGAYEQHF.

As regards this clonotype: One base away lies a much larger clone, so this may be a sequencing read error. The chain joins TRBV6-2 or TRBV6-3 to TRBJ2-7, with D maybe TRBD1 (5 bases). Germline assignment: CDR1 MNHEY and CDR2 SVGEGT. This CDR3 comprises 12 residues. Written as DNA, the CDR3 is TGTGCCAGCAGTTCGGACAACTACGCGCAGTACTTC. This sequence encodes CASSSDNYAQYF.

The sample holds many counts of this clonotype. The V call is TRBV21-1, the J call TRBJ2-7. TRBV21-1 is a pseudogene segment. The CDR3 is made up of 12 amino acids. Here the CDR3 reads CASSNALYEQYF. CDR3 bases: TGTGCCAGCAGCAACGCGTTGTACGAGCAGTACTTC.

About this clonotype itself: A much larger clone is a single base away; this may be a read error. The genes are TRBV5-4 and TRBJ2-2; D perhaps matches TRBD1 (6 bases). CDR3 length equals 16 residues. Looked up from germline, CDR1 is SGHNT and CDR2 is YYREEE (reference sequence). DNA for the CDR3: TGTGCCAGCAGCTTGCCAGGGACAACGAACACCGGGGAGCTGCTTTTT. Its translation is CASSLPGTTNTGELLF.

This clonotype has just a few counts. It may be a read error: a sequence one base away is much more abundant. V and J are TRBV12-3 or TRBV12-4 and TRBJ2-7; D uncertain. There are 11 residues in the CDR3. The germline V and J ends were trimmed by 3 bases and 0 bases, with 0 bases remaining between them. DNA for the CDR3: TGTGCCAGCAGTTTCTCCTACGAGCAGTACTTC. Its translation: CASSFSYEQYF.

The rearrangement links TRBV27 to TRBJ2-7; 8 nucleotides match TRBD2. With V trimmed by 7 bases and J by 3 bases, 8 bases remained unmatched. This CDR3 is built from 14 residues. Germline V gene sequence: CDR1 MNHEY, CDR2 SMNVEV (reference sequence). CDR3: CASKPGGRDYEQYF. CDR3 DNA sequence: TGTGCCAGCAAACCGGGGGGGAGGGACTACGAGCAGTACTTC.

The sample holds many counts of this clonotype. The chain recombines TRBV13 with TRBJ1-1; D might be TRBD1 (6 bases). The germline V gene has CDR1 PRHDT and CDR2 FYEKMQ (reference sequence). V was trimmed by 8 bases and J by 3 bases, leaving 16 bases between them. The CDR3 runs 14 residues. The CDR3 reads CASRHWTVDTEAFF. CDR3 DNA: TGTGCCAGCCGTCACTGGACAGTGGACACTGAAGCTTTCTTT.

In the case of this clonotype: This sequence may be a read error, since a much larger clone differs from it by one base. This rearrangement joins TRBV2 to TRBJ2-3; D ambiguous. The germline gives CDR1 SNHLY, CDR2 FYNNEI. The CDR3 loop spans 15 amino acids. V lost 4 bases and J lost 1, with 12 bases in between. The DNA of the CDR3 is TGTGCCAGCAGTGGTCAAGCAGGAGGCACAGATACGCAGTATTTT. This gives the protein CASSGQAGGTDTQYF.

The V call is TRBV4-1, the J call TRBJ2-7; TRBD2 might be the D (6 bases). Per the germline V gene, CDR1 is MGHRA and CDR2 is YSYEKL. The CDR3 extends over 16 amino acids. With 1 base removed from V and 0 bases from J, the gap between germline ends came to 13 bases. Here the CDR3 DNA reads TGCGCCAGCAGCCAAGGTATGGGACTGAGCTCCTACGAGCAGTACTTC. It yields the protein CASSQGMGLSSYEQYF.

This clonotype occurred many times. CDR3 DNA: TGCGCCAGCAGCCAAGAAGGAGAGACCCCCACTGAAGCTTTCTTT. Translated: CASSQEGETPTEAFF. V gene TRBV4-3 combines with J gene TRBJ1-1; no clear D. Trimming stripped 0 bases from V and 4 bases from J, with 12 bases between. Germline CDR1 LGHNA, CDR2 YSLEER. The CDR3 has 15 amino acids.

This clonotype was counted many times. The genes are TRBV4-3 and TRBJ2-3; TRBD2 matches 10 bases. The CDR3 totals 16 residues. V trimming: 0 bases; J trimming: 6 bases; junction bases outside the gene matches: 6. From germline, CDR1 is LGHNA and CDR2 YSLEER. Written as DNA, the CDR3 is TGCGCCAGCAGCCAAGATCCTAGCGGGAGTGGTGATACGCAGTATTTT. Protein: CASSQDPSGSGDTQYF.

A note on this clonotype: A much larger clone sits a single nucleotide away, making a read error possible. The V gene is TRBV4-3, the J gene TRBJ2-5; a weak D match, TRBD2 (6 bases). Germline CDR1 and CDR2: LGHNA and YSLEER. There are 13 residues in the CDR3. The CDR3 loop is CVSSRGTRETQYF. The CDR3 DNA is TGCGTCAGCAGTCGCGGGACCCGTGAGACCCAGTACTTC.

Concerning this clonotype: A much more abundant neighbour one base away suggests this may be a read error. The CDR3 ends on some other residue instead of the conserved phenylalanine or tryptophan, so this is likely a read error. The gene calls are TRBV27 and TRBJ2-5, with 11 bases lining up with TRBD2. V was clipped by 5 bases and J by 5 bases; unmatched bases: 13. The germline V gene has CDR1 MNHEY and CDR2 SMNVEV (reference sequence). The CDR3 is made up of 17 amino acids. Here the CDR3 reads CASSMLTSGATAETQYS. CDR3 in DNA: TGTGCCAGCAGTATGTTGACTAGCGGGGCTACGGCGGAGACCCAGTACTCC.

On this clonotype itself: This may arise from a read error, as a much more abundant clone is one base away. This rearrangement joins TRBV4-2 to TRBJ2-7; D is perhaps TRBD1 (8 bases). This CDR3 has 15 amino acids. Trimming left V 0 bases short and J 6 bases short, with 15 bases between. CDR1 and CDR2 (germline): LGHNA, YNFKEQ. DNA for the CDR3: TGTGCCAGCAGCCAAGAACATACAGGGGGGGTCGAGCAGTACTTC. Amino acid sequence: CASSQEHTGGVEQYF.

This clonotype was seen at least ten times. The gene calls are TRBV6-2 or TRBV6-3 and TRBJ1-1, with D perhaps TRBD1 (5 bases). V was shortened by 6 bases and J by 4 bases, with 15 bases between the two germline ends. The CDR3 has 14 residues. The germline V gene has CDR1 MNHEY and CDR2 SVGEGT. CDR3 coding DNA: TGTGCCAGCAGACTAGGCGTGGGGGGCACTGAAGCTTTCTTT. This sequence encodes CASRLGVGGTEAFF.

This clonotype occurred many times. The CDR3 is CSARDSNYEQYF. CDR3 bases: TGCAGTGCTAGGGACAGCAACTACGAGCAGTACTTC. This chain joins TRBV20-1 and TRBJ2-7; possibly TRBD1 for D (6 bases). CDR1 is DFQATT, CDR2 SNEGSKA, per germline (reference sequence). The CDR3 runs 12 residues. V was shortened by 3 bases and J by 3 bases, with 9 bases between the two germline ends.

A note on this clonotype: A much larger clone sits a single nucleotide away, making a read error possible. The genes are TRBV5-3 and TRBJ2-3, with a possible D match to TRBD1 (5 bases). TRBV5-3 is annotated as an ORF whose role is uncertain. The CDR3 length is 13 residues. The CDR3 nucleotides are TGTGCCAGCAGCTCAGGGAACACAGATGCGCAGTATTTT. Amino acid sequence: CASSSGNTDAQYF.

V usage is TRBV10-1 and J usage is TRBJ2-5; 12 nucleotides line up with TRBD1. The V segment lost 4 bases and the J segment 4 bases; nucleotides outside the gene matches: 7. Germline V CDR1 and CDR2: WNHNN, SYGVQD (reference sequence). This CDR3 region has 16 residues. CDR3 in DNA: TGCGCCAGCAGTGCCGGGACAGGGGGCCTTCGAGAGACCCAGTACTTC. This sequence encodes CASSAGTGGLRETQYF.

This clonotype was recorded at least ten times. This chain uses TRBV5-6 with TRBJ2-2, with D uncertain. V lost 4 bases, J lost 6 bases, and 10 bases lay in between. The germline gives CDR1 SGHDT, CDR2 YYEEEE. This CDR3 spans 13 amino acids. CDR3 DNA: TGTGCCAGCAGCCCTTCCTTGGCCGGGGAGCTGTTTTTT. Translating it yields CASSPSLAGELFF.

The gene calls are TRBV5-6 and TRBJ2-2; no clear D gene. The V gene's germline CDR1 is SGHDT and CDR2 YYEEEE. CDR3 size: 15 residues. Trimming stripped 0 bases from V and 6 bases from J, with 12 bases between. The CDR3 sequence: CASSLEWQEPGELFF. In DNA, the CDR3 is TGTGCCAGCAGCTTGGAGTGGCAGGAGCCCGGGGAGCTGTTTTTT.

Points on this clonotype: At one of its ends the junction is not consistent with the germline gene, which may arise from a read error. This chain uses TRBV27 with TRBJ2-6; 7 positions match TRBD1. Germline-derived CDR1 and CDR2 are MNHEY and SMNVEV (reference sequence). The CDR3 is made up of 16 amino acids. The CDR3 here is CASSLTGVTGATVLTF. Here the CDR3 DNA reads TGTGCCAGCAGTCTAACAGGGGTTACTGGGGCCACCGTCCTGACTTTC.

The sample holds many counts of this clonotype. This sequence joins TRBV20-1 and TRBJ2-5, with 8 bases lining up with TRBD2. Trimming cost V 2 bases and J 4 bases; bases outside gene matches: 6. Per germline, CDR1 DFQATT and CDR2 SNEGSKA (reference sequence). This CDR3 comprises 14 residues. For the CDR3, the DNA is TGCAGTGCTAGACTGGGACTAGGGTCAGAGACCCAGTACTTC. It is translated as CSARLGLGSETQYF.

This clonotype was counted at least ten times. The J gene is TRBJ2-2, the V gene TRBV7-9; TRBD2 agrees at 9 bases. Trimming cost V 3 bases and J 6 bases; bases outside gene matches: 5. CDR3 size: 15 residues. Germline lookup yields CDR1 SEHNR and CDR2 FQNEAQ (reference sequence). In DNA form, the CDR3 reads TGTGCCAGCAGCTTCGGGACTAGCATCTCCGGGGAGCTGTTTTTT. This gives the protein CASSFGTSISGELFF.

This clonotype has a count of ten or more. V and J are TRBV13 and TRBJ1-4; unclear D gene. Germline V CDR1 and CDR2: PRHDT, FYEKMQ (reference sequence). The CDR3 runs 13 residues. V lost 7 bases and J lost 0, with 6 bases in between. CDR3: CASTTATNEKLFF. The CDR3 DNA is TGTGCCAGCACCACAGCAACTAATGAAAAACTGTTTTTT.

This clonotype was detected only a few times. The chain employs TRBV7-6 and TRBJ2-1; no reliable D call. Germline CDR1 SGHVS, CDR2 FNYEAQ. The CDR3 runs 15 residues. Trimming removed 1 base from V and 5 bases from J, with 12 bases in between. As DNA, the CDR3 is TGTGCCAGCAGCTTAGAGTTATCGGCAGACAATGAGCAGTTCTTC. Translation: CASSLELSADNEQFF.

A remark on this clonotype: One junction end does not reproduce the germline sequence, and a read error may be involved. V gene TRBV13 combines with J gene TRBJ2-1, with a possible D match to TRBD2 (5 bases). Looked up from germline, CDR1 is PRHDT and CDR2 is FYEKMQ (reference sequence). The CDR3 extends over 13 amino acids. The CDR3 DNA is TGTGCCGGCAGCTTAGACGGGAAAAATGAGCAGTTCTTC. Its translation is CAGSLDGKNEQFF. Supplemented by reference TRBV13 and TRBJ2-1, the full variable domain reads AAGVIQSPRHLIKEKRETATLKCYPIPRHDTVYWYQQGPGQDPQFLISFYEKMQSDKGSIPDRFSAQQFSDYHSELNMSSLELGDSALYFCAGSLDGKNEQFFGPGTRLTVL.

V is TRBV12-3 or TRBV12-4 and J is TRBJ2-7, with TRBD1 matching over 10 bases. This CDR3 contains 16 residues. The V segment lost 6 bases and the J segment 3 bases; nucleotides outside the gene matches: 11. The CDR3 is CASSLGQGGNSYEQYF. The CDR3 nucleotides are TGTGCCAGCAGCCTAGGACAGGGGGGGAACAGCTACGAGCAGTACTTC.

The sample holds a few counts of this clonotype. A much larger clone differs from this one at a single base, so this may be a read error. J is TRBJ1-1 and V is TRBV30; D might be TRBD1 (5 bases). The CDR3 sequence is 15 residues long. Germline CDR1 reads GTSNPN; CDR2 reads SVGIG (reference sequence). DNA of the CDR3: TGTGCCTGGAGTGTACTGGGGGGAGGACTGACTGAAGCTTTATTT. Its translation is CAWSVLGGGLTEALF.

Ten or more counts support this clonotype. The chain is built from TRBV27 and TRBJ2-2; D gene unclear. The CDR3 totals 12 residues. Germline V CDR1 and CDR2: MNHEY, SMNVEV (reference sequence). V was clipped by 8 bases and J by 6 bases, with 10 bases between them. The CDR3, as DNA: TGTGCCAGCTGCGCCATGCCCGGGGAGCTGTTTTTT. This translates into CASCAMPGELFF.

The table lists this clonotype with many counts. The rearrangement joins TRBV20-1 to TRBJ1-1; D call uncertain. The length of the CDR3 is 16 residues. Trimming took 0 bases from V and 0 from J, leaving 14 bases between them. Germline V gene lookup returns CDR1 DFQATT and CDR2 SNEGSKA (reference sequence). DNA for the CDR3: TGCAGTGCTAGAGACCTAGACTGGGCGCTGAACACTGAAGCTTTCTTT. Encoded protein: CSARDLDWALNTEAFF.